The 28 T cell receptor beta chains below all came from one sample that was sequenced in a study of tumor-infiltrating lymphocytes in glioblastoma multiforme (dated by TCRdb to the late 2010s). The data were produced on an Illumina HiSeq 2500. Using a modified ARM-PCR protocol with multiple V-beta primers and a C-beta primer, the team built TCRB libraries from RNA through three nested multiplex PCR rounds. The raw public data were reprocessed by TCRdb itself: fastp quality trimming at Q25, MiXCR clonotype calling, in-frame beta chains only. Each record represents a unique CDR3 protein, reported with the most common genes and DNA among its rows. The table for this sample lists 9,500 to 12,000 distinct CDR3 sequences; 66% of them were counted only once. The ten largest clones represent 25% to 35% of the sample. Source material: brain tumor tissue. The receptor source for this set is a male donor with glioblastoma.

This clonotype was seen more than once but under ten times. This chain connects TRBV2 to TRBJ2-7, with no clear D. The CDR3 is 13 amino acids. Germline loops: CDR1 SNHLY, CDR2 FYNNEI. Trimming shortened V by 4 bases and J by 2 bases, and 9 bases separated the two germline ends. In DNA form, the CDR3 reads TGTGCCAGCAGTGTTCCAGCCCCCTACGAGCAGTACTTC. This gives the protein CASSVPAPYEQYF.

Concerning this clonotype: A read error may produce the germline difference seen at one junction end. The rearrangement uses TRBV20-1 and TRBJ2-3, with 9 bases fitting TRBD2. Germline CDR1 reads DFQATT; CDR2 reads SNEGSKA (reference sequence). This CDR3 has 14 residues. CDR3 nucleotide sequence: TGCAGTGCTAGGGCCGGGACTAGCACAGATACGCGGTACTTT. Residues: CSARAGTSTDTRYF.

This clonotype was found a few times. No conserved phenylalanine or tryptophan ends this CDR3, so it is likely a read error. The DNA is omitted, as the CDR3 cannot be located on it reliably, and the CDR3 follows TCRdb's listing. This CDR3 reads CASSQVASGRDNTGEPFY. The chain combines TRBV14 with TRBJ2-2; the table assigns TRBD2, which was not confirmed against the DNA. The CDR3 has 18 amino acids, counting both end residues. The germline V gene encodes CDR1 SGHDN and CDR2 FVKESK.

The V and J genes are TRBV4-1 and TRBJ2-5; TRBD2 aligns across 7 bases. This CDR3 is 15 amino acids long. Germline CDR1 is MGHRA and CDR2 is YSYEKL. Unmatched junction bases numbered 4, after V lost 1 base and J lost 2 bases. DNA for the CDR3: TGCGCCAGCAGCCAAGGGTGGGGGGGACAAGAGACCCAGTACTTC. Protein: CASSQGWGGQETQYF.

The CDR3 loop is CVSGDGQGSSPLHF. CDR3 nucleotides: TGTGTCTCCGGGGATGGACAGGGTAGTTCACCCCTCCACTTT. This chain links TRBV11-3 with TRBJ1-6, with 8 positions matching TRBD1. CDR3 length equals 14 residues. CDR1 is SGHNT and CDR2 is YENEEA in the germline V gene.

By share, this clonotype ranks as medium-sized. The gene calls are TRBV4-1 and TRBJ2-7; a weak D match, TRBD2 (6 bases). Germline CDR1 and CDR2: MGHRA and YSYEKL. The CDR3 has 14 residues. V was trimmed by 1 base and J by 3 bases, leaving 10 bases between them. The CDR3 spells CASSQAPEGYEQYF. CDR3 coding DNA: TGCGCCAGCAGCCAAGCCCCGGAGGGCTACGAGCAGTACTTC.

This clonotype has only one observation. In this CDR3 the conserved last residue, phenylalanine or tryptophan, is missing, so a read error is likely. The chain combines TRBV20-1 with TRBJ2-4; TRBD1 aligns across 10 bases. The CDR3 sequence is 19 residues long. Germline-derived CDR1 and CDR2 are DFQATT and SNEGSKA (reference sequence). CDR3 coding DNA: TGCAGTACTAGAGTCCCGGACAGGGGGATTCGGAAAGCCAAAAACTTTCAGTACGTC. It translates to CSTRVPDRGIRKAKNFQYV.

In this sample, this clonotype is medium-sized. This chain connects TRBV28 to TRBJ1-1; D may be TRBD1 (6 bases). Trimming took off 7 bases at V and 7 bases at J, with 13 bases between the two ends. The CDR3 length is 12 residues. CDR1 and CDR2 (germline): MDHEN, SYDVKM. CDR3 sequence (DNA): TGTGCCAGCATGAGGGGGAGGGTTGAAGCTTTCTTT. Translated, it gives CASMRGRVEAFF.

CDR3 bases: TGTGCCAGCAGCGGGGGGACTAGCGGGAGAGAGACCCAGTACTTC. This sequence encodes CASSGGTSGRETQYF. V usage is TRBV7-3 and J usage is TRBJ2-5; TRBD2 agrees at 14 bases. V gave up 5 bases and J gave up 4 bases; unmatched junction bases: 3. Germline-derived CDR1 and CDR2 are SGHTA and FQGTGA. The CDR3 covers 15 residues.

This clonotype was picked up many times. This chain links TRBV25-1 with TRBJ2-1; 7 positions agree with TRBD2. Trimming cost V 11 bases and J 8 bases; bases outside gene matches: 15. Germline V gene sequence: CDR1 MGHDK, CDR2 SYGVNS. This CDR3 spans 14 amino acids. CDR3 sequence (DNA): TGTGCCTCCCAGTTTGGGGGAGGGCCTTATGAGCAGTTCTTC. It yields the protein CASQFGGGPYEQFF. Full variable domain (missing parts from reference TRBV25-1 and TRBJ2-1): EADIYQTPRYLVIGTGKKITLECSQTMGHDKMYWYQQDPGMELHLIHYSYGVNSTEKGDLSSESTVSRIRTEHFPLTLESARPSHTSQYLCASQFGGGPYEQFFGPGTRLTVL.

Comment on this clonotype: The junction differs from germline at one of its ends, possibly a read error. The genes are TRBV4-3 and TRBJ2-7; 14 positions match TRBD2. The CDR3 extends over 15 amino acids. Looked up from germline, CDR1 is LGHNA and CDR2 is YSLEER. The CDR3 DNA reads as TGCGCCAGCAGCCTCGGGACTAGCGGGAGTTACGAGAAGTACTTC. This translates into CASSLGTSGSYEKYF.

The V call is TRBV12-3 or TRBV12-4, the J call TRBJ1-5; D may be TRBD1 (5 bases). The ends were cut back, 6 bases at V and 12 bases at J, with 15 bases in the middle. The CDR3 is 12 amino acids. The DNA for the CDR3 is TGTGCCAGCAGCGGGGACCCCGTGTGCCAGCATTTT. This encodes CASSGDPVCQHF.

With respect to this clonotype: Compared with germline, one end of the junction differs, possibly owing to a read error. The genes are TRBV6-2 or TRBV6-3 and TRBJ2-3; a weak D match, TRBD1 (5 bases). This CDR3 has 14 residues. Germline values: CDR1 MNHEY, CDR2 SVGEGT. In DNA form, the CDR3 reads TGTGCCAGCAGCATGACACCGAATACAGGTACGCAGTATTTT. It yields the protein CASSMTPNTGTQYF.

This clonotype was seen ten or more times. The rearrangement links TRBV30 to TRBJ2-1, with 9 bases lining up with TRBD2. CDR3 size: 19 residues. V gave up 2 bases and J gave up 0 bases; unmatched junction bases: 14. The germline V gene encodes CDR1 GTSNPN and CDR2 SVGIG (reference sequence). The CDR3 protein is CAWSLSSGTPFLSYNEQFF. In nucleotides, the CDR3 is TGTGCCTGGAGTTTGTCTAGCGGGACCCCATTCCTCTCCTACAATGAGCAGTTCTTC. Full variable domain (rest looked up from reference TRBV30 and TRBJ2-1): SQTIHQWPATLVQPVGSPLSLECTVEGTSNPNLYWYRQAAGRGLQLLFYSVGIGQISSEVPQNLSASRPQDRQFILSSKKLLLSDSGFYLCAWSLSSGTPFLSYNEQFFGPGTRLTVL.

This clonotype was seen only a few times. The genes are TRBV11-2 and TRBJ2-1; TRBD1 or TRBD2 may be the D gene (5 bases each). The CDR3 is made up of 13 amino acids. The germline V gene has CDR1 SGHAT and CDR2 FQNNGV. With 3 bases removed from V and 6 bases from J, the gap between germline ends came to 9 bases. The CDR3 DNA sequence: TGTGCCAGCAGCTTGGCAGGGAGCAATGAGCAGTTCTTC. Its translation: CASSLAGSNEQFF.

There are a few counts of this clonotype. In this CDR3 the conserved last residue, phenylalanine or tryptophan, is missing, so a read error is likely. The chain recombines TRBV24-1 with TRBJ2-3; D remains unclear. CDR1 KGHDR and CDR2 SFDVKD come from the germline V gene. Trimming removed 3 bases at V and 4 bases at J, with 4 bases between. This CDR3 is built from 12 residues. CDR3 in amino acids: CATSDGADTQYL. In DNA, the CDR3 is TGTGCCACCAGTGATGGGGCAGATACGCAGTATCTT.

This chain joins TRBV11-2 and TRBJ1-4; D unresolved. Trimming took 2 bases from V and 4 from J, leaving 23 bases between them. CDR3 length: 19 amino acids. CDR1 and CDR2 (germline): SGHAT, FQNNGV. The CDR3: CASSLIKTALIGLNEKLFF. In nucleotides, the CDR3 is TGTGCCAGCAGCTTAATCAAAACTGCTCTGATTGGGCTTAATGAAAAACTGTTTTTT.

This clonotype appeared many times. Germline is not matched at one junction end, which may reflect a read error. CDR3 DNA sequence: TGTGCCAGTAGTATAAGGGCCACCCGGATGTTCAATCAGCCCCAGCATTTC. The encoded protein is CASSIRATRMFNQPQHF. This chain links TRBV19 with TRBJ1-5; no clear D gene. CDR3 length equals 17 residues. CDR1 and CDR2 (germline): LNHDA, SQIVND (reference sequence).

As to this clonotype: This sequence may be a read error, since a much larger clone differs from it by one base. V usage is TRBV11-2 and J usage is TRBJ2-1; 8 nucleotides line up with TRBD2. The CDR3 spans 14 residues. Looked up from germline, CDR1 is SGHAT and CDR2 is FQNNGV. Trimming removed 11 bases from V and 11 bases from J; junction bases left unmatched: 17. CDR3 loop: CAGGGPGRAVQQFF. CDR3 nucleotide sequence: TGTGCCGGCGGGGGCCCCGGGAGGGCCGTCCAGCAGTTCTTC.

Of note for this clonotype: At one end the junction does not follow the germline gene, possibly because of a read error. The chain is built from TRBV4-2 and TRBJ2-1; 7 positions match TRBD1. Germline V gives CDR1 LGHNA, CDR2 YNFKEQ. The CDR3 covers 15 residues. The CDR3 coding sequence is TGTGCCAGCAGCAAAGTCAGAACAGGGGAGAATGAGCAGCTCTTC. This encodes CASSKVRTGENEQLF.

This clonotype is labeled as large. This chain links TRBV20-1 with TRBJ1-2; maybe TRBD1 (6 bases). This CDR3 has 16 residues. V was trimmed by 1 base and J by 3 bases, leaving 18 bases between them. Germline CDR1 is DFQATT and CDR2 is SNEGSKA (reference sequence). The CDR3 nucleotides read TGCAGTGCTAGAGCCCAAGGGAAAAACAGGGACTATGGCTACACCTTC. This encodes CSARAQGKNRDYGYTF.

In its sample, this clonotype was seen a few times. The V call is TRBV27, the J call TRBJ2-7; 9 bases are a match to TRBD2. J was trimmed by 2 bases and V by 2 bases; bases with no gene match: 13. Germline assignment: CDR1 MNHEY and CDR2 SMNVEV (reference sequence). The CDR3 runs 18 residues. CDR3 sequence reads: CASSLEGVYSGGTYEQYF. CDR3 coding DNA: TGTGCCAGCAGTTTAGAGGGGGTATATAGCGGGGGTACCTACGAGCAGTACTTC.

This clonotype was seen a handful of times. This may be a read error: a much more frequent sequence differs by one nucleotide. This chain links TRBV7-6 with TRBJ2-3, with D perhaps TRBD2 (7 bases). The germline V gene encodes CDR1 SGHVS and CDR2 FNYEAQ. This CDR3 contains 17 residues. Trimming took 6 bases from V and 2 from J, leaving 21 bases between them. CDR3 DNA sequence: TGTGCCAGCAGTTCCACGTGGGGAGGGGGGGACACAGATACGCAGTATTTT. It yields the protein CASSSTWGGGDTDTQYF. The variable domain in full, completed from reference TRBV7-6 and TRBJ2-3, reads GAGVSQSPRYKVTKRGQDVALRCDPISGHVSLYWYRQALGQGPEFLTYFNYEAQQDKSGLPNDRFSAERPEGSISTLTIQRTEQRDSAMYRCASSSTWGGGDTDTQYFGPGTRLTVL.

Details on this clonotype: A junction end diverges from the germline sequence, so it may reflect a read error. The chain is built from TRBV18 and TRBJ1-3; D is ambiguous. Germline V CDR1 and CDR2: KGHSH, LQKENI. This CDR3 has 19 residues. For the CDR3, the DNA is TGTGCCACCTCATCCTCCTCTGCGGGGTACTCTAGCTCTGGAAACACCATATATTTT. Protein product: CATSSSSAGYSSSGNTIYF.

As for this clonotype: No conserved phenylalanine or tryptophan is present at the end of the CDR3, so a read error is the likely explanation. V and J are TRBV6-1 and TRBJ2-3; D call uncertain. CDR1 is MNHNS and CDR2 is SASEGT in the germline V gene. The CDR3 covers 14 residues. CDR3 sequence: CASGEAFSTDAQYL. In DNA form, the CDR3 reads TGTGCCAGCGGGGAAGCCTTTAGCACAGATGCGCAGTATTTG.

The CDR3 DNA follows: TGCAGCGTGGGGACTAGCGGGAGACCCAGGGGGCAACCGACCCAGTACTTC. Translation: CSVGTSGRPRGQPTQYF. The rearrangement links TRBV29-1 to TRBJ2-5; 14 nucleotides line up with TRBD2. CDR1 SQVTM and CDR2 ANQGSEA come from the germline V gene. CDR3 size: 17 residues. V lost 6 bases, J lost 7 bases, and 16 bases stayed unmatched.

CDR3 nucleotides: TGCAGTGCTAGACTAGCGGGCGCAAACATTCAGTACTTC. This encodes CSARLAGANIQYF. The genes are TRBV20-1 and TRBJ2-4; 8 positions match TRBD2. The J segment lost 6 bases and the V segment lost 2 bases, leaving 3 bases of the junction unmatched. The CDR3 loop spans 13 amino acids. Germline V CDR1 and CDR2: DFQATT, SNEGSKA (reference sequence).

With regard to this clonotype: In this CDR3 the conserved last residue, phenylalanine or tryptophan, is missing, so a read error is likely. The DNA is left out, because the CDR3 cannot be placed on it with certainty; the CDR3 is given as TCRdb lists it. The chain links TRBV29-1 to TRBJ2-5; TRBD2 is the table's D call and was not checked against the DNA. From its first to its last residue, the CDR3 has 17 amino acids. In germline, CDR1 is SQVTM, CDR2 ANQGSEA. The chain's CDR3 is CSVRTSVRPRGQETQDV.